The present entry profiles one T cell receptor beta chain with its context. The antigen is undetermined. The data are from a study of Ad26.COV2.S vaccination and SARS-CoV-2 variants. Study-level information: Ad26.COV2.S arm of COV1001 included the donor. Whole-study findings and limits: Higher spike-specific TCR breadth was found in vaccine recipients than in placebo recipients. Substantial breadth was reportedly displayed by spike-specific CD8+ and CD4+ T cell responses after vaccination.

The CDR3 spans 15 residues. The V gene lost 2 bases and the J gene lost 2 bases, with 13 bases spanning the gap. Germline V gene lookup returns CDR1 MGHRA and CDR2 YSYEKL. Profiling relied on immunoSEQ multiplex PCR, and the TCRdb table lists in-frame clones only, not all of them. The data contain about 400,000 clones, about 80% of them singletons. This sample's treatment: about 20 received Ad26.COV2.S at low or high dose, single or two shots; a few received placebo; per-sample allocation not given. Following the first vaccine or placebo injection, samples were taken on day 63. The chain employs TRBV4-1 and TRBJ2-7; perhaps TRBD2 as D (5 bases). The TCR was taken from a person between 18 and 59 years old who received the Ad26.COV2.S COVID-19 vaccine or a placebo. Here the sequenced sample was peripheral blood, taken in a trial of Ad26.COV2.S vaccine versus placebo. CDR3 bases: TGCGCCAGCAGCCAATCCGGACTCTTAGCCTACGAGCAGTACTTC. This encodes CASSQSGLLAYEQYF.